This TCR beta chain was captured in a study of T-cell reconstitution after alpha-beta-depleted transplantation in children listed by TCRdb under 2016. Broadly, across the study: Using TCR repertoire profiling, the study followed T-cell immune reconstitution in a quantitative way in children after TCRalphabeta/CD19-depleted allogeneic hematopoietic cell transplantation.

General study outcomes and caveats: Over the following months the frequencies of hyperexpanded clones went down, and after one year T-cell counts and TCRbeta diversity were mostly credited to newly produced T cells. Apparently early alphabetaT-cell count recovery about two months after transplant reportedly relied on only several hundred rapidly expanded clones derived from non-depleted graft cells. In some patients, high TCRbeta diversity at day 60 was attributed to recipient T cells and intrathymic progenitors that had survived conditioning.

This clonotype was detected only a few times. No cognate antigen has been identified for it. No quality values exist for individual bases; no much larger clone is one base distant. The library was generated by PCR. The instrument was an Illumina HiSeq 2500. TCR libraries were prepared with molecular barcoding, using unique molecular identifiers to normalize TCRbeta repertoire quantification. In-frame beta chains were kept once TCRdb had trimmed the public reads at Q25 with fastp and called clones with MiXCR. Rows matching on CDR3 protein sequence are summarized as one entry with the most common DNA and genes. In all, the sample holds fewer than 250,000 distinct CDR3 sequences, and under 20% of those were seen once. The top ten clonotypes cover approximately 40% of the sample. The treatment or condition label for this specimen denotes: allogeneic hematopoietic cell transplantation with graft depleted of TCRalphabeta T cells and CD19 B cells. TCRalphabeta/CD19-depleted allogeneic hematopoietic cell grafts were given to the transplant recipients, all of whom were children.

The junction shows trimming of 5 bases on V and 3 bases on J, plus 16 bases between the germline ends. As encoded in the germline V gene, CDR1 is ENHRY while CDR2 is SYGVKD. The CDR3 sequence holds 16 residues, the cysteine and phenylalanine included. CDR3 DNA is the only sequence kept; it has 48 bases, read in frame from the first base. This sequence originates from a male patient aged 2 to 10 who had a stem cell transplant for acute lymphoblastic leukemia, so the T cells may come from the graft donor. The sample here was PBMCs, mostly from graft donor cells, taken 360 days after TCRalphabeta/CD19-depleted stem cell transplant. The chain couples TRBV10-3 to TRBJ2-2, with a tentative D call of TRBD1 or TRBD2, each matching 5 bases. Here is the DNA: TGTGCCATCAGTACTCGGCAGGGAGAAGACACCGGGGAGCTGTTTTTT. Its translation is CAISTRQGEDTGELFF.